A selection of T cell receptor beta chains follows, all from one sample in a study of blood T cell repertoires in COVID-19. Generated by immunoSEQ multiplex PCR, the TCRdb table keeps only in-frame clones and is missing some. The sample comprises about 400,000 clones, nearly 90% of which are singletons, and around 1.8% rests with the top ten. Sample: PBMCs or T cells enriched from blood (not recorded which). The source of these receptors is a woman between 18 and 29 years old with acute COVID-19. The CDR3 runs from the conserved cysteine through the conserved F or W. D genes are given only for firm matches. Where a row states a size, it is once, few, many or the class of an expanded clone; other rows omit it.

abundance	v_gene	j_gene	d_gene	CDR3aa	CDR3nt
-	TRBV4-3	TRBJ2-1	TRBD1	CASSQEWTGVLSEQFF	TGCGCCAGCAGCCAAGAGTGGACAGGGGTTCTAAGTGAGCAGTTCTTC
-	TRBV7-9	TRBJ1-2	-	CASSSGQYGYTF	TGTGCCAGCAGCTCCGGACAGTATGGCTACACCTTC
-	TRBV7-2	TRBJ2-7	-	CASSLAQGNEQYF	TGTGCCAGCAGCTTAGCACAGGGTAACGAGCAGTACTTC
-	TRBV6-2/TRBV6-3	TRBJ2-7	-	CASSSYRTNSSYEQYF	TGTGCCAGCAGTTCTTACAGGACGAACAGCTCCTACGAGCAGTACTTC
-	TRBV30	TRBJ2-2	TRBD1	CAWGMTGVAGELFF	TGTGCCTGGGGAATGACAGGGGTTGCCGGGGAGCTGTTTTTT
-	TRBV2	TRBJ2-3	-	CASRLSTDTQYF	TGTGCCAGCCGACTCTCCACAGATACGCAGTATTTT
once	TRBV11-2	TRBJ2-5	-	CASSTGFVETQYF	TGTGCCAGCAGTACAGGGTTTGTCGAGACCCAGTACTTC
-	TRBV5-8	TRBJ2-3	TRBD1	CASSAGTGTDTQYF	TGTGCCAGCAGCGCCGGGACAGGGACAGATACGCAGTATTTT
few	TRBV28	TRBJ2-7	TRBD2	CASSLTSGSSYEQYF	TGTGCCAGCAGCCTGACTAGCGGGAGCTCCTACGAGCAGTACTTC
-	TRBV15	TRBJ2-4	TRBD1	CATSRERGQGLDIQYF	TGTGCCACCAGCAGAGAGAGGGGACAGGGGTTGGACATTCAGTACTTC
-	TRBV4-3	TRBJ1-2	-	CASSQDMTGHYGYTF	TGCGCCAGCAGCCAAGATATGACAGGACACTATGGCTACACCTTC
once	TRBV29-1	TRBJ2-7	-	CSGRGNSYEQYF	TGCAGCGGCCGGGGGAACTCCTACGAGCAGTACTTC
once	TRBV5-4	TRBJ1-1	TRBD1	CASSGAGGPAEAFF	TGTGCCAGCAGCGGAGCAGGGGGCCCTGCTGAAGCTTTCTTT
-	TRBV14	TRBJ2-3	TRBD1	CASSQAPRDRFLADTQYF	TGTGCCAGCAGCCAAGCCCCCCGGGACAGGTTCTTGGCAGATACGCAGTATTTT
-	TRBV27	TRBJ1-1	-	CASSLGAATEAFF	TGTGCCAGCAGTTTGGGGGCAGCTACTGAAGCTTTCTTT
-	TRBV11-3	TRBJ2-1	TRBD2	CASSLDLAGGAYNEQFF	TGTGCCAGCAGCTTAGACCTAGCGGGAGGTGCCTACAATGAGCAGTTCTTC
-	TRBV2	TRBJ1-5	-	CASSEESGRFTDQPQHF	TGTGCCAGCAGTGAAGAGTCAGGGCGGTTTACGGATCAGCCCCAGCATTTT
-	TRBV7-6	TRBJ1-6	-	CASSFRSGAGNSPLHF	TGTGCCAGCAGCTTTAGGTCAGGGGCAGGTAATTCACCCCTCCACTTT
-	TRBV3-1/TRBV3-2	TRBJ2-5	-	CASTRDYQETQYF	TGTGCCAGCACCCGGGACTACCAAGAGACCCAGTACTTC
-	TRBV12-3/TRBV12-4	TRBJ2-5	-	CASAYQETQYF	TGTGCCAGTGCGTACCAAGAGACCCAGTACTTC
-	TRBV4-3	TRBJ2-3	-	CASSQEGRSTDTQYF	TGCGCCAGCAGCCAAGAGGGCAGAAGCACAGATACGCAGTATTTT
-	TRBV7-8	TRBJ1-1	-	CASSLLGAFTEAFF	TGTGCCAGCAGCTTATTGGGGGCATTCACTGAAGCTTTCTTT
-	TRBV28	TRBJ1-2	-	CASSKREGTGGYTF	TGTGCCAGCAGCAAGAGGGAAGGAACGGGTGGCTACACCTTC
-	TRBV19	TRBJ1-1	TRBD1	CASSSTGTDTEAFF	TGTGCCAGTAGTAGCACCGGGACAGACACTGAAGCTTTCTTT
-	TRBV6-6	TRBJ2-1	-	CASSYETSSYNEQFF	TGTGCCAGCAGTTACGAGACTAGCTCCTACAATGAGCAGTTCTTC